The T cell receptor (beta chain) under discussion was sequenced for a study of tumor and adjacent non-tumor tissue in lung cancer. Study-level information: There were some 12 adenocarcinoma, 2 squamous cell carcinoma and 1 small cell lung cancer cases. Points from the study as a whole: TCR diversity was significantly greater in tumor than normal lung tissue.

In regard to this clonotype: What it recognizes is unknown.

The library came from three nested PCR rounds adapted from ARM-PCR protocols. One entry per CDR3 protein results from TCRdb running MiXCR on the multiplex PCR reads. Counted here are some 99,000 distinct CDR3 sequences, 60% to 65% occurring once; the ten biggest clones make up around 20%. RNA was extracted from bulk tissue without any cell sorting. The normal lung tissue was taken more than 3 cm from the tumor edge. Chemotherapy-naive patients with new lung cancer underwent thoracic surgery in China, August–November 2014. The length of the CDR3 is 15 residues. Germline trimming cut 10 bases from V and 5 bases from J; bases unmatched to any gene: 13. Germline CDR1 is MNHNY and CDR2 is SVGAGI (reference sequence).

This chain connects TRBV6-6 to TRBJ2-1, with TRBD2 matching 8 bases. The sample consisted of distant non-tumor lung tissue. The sequence derives from a man aged 55 to 70 with non-small cell lung cancer. CDR3 nucleotides: TGTGCCAACATAAACGGGGGGGGCAGGAACAATGAGCAGTTCTTC. The encoded protein is CANINGGGRNNEQFF.